Here is one T cell receptor beta chain with its context. What it binds is not known. The data were produced by immunoSEQ multiplex PCR, yet TCRdb's version contains in-frame clones alone and is incomplete. The sample includes roughly 96,000 clones, nearly 90% of them seen just once. Germline V lookup: CDR1 SNHLY, CDR2 FYNNEI. The germline V and J ends were trimmed by 2 bases and 10 bases, with 12 bases remaining between them. CDR3 length: 14 residues. The sample belongs to a study of T cell responses to AZD1222 COVID-19 vaccine. General study points: The study found Spike-specific TCR breadth and depth rose after two AZD1222 doses. Donors in the cohort were predominantly white British and more often female, and clonal diversity was possibly underestimated.

Here the sequenced sample was peripheral blood, taken on day 0 of AZD1222 vaccination. The J gene is TRBJ1-6, the V gene TRBV2; D is possibly TRBD1 (6 bases). The origin of this receptor is an adult in good health. In nucleotides, the CDR3 is TGTGCCAGCAGTGAATACAGGGAAGGATCACCCCTCCACTTT. Encoded protein: CASSEYREGSPLHF.